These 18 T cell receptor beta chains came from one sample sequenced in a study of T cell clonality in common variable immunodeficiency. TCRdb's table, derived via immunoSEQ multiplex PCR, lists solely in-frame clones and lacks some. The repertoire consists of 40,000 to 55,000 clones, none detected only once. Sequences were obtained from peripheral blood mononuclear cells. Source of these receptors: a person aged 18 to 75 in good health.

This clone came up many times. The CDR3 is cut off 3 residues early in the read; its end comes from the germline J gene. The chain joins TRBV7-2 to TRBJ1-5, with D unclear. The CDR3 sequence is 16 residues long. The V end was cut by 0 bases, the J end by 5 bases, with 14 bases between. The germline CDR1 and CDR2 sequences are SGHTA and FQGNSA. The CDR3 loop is CASSLAAGSGYQPQHF. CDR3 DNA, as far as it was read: TGTGCCAGCAGCTTAGCGGCAGGCAGCGGCTATCAGCCC.

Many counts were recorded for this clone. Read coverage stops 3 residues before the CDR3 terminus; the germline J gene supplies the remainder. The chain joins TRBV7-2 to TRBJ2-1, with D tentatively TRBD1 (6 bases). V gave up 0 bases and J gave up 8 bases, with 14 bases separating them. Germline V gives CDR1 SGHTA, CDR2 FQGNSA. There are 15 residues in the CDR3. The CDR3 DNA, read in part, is TGTGCCAGCAGCTTAGCGGACAGTAGGGTAGATGAG. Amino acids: CASSLADSRVDE. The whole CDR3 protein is CASSLADSRVDEQFF.

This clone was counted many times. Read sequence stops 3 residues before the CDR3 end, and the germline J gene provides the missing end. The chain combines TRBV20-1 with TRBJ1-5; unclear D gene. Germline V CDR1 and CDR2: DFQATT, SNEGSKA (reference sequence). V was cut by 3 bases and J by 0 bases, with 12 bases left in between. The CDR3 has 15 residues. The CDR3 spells CSASRQASSNQPQHF. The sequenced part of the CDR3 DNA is TGCAGTGCTAGTAGGCAGGCCTCTAGCAATCAGCCC.

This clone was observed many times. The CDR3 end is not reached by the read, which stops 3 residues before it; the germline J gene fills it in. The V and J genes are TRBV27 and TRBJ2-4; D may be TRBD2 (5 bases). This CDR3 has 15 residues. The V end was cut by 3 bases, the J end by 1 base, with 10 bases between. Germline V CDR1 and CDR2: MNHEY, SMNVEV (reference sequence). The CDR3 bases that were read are TGTGCCAGCAGTTTCAGGTCGGGGGCCAAAAACATT. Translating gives CASSFRSGAKNI. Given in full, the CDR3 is CASSFRSGAKNIQYF.

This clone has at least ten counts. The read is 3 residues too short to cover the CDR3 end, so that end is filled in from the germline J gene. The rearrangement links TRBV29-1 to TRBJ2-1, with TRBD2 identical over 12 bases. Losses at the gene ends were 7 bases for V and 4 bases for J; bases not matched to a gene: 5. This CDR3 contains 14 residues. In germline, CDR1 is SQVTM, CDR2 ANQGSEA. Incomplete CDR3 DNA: TGCAGCGGAAGGACTAGCGGGGTGTACAATGAG. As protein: CSGRTSGVYNE. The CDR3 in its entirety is CSGRTSGVYNEQFF.

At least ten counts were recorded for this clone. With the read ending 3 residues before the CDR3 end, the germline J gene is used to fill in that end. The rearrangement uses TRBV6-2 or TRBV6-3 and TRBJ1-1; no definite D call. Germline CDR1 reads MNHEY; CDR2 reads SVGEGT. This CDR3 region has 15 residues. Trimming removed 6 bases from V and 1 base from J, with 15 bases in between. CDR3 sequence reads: CASSHDQARNTEAFF. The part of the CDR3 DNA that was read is TGTGCCAGCAGCCACGATCAGGCCAGGAACACTGAA.

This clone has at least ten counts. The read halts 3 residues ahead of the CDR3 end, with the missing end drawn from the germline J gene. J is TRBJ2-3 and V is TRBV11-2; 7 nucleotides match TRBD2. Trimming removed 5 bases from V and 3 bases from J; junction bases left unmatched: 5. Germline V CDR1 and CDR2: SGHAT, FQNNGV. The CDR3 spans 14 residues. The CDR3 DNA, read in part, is TGTGCCAGCAGCGCAAAACTAGCGACAGATACG. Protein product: CASSAKLATDT. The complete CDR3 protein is CASSAKLATDTQYF.

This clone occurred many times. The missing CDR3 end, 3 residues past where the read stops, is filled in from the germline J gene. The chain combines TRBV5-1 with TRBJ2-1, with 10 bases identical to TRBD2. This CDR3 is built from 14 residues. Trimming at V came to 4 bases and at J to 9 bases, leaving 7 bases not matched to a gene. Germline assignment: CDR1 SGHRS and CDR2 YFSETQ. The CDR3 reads CASSNEVAGGEQFF. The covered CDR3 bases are TGCGCCAGCAGCAACGAGGTAGCGGGAGGTGAG.

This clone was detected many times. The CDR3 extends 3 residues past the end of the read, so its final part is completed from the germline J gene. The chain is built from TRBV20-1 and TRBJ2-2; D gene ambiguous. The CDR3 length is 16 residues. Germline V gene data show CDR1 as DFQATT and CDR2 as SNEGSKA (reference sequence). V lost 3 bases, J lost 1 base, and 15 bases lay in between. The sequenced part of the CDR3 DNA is TGCAGTGCTAGCGCTCGAAGCCGACTGAACACCGGGGAG. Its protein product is CSASARSRLNTGE. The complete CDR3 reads CSASARSRLNTGELFF.

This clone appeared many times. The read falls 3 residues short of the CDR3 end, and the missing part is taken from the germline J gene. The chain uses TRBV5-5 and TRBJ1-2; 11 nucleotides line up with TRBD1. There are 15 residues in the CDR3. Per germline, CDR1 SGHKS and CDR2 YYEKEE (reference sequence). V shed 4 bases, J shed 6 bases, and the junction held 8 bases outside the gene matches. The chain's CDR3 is CASSRDRGLRNGYTF. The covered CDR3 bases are TGTGCCAGCAGCCGGGACAGGGGGTTGAGAAATGGC.

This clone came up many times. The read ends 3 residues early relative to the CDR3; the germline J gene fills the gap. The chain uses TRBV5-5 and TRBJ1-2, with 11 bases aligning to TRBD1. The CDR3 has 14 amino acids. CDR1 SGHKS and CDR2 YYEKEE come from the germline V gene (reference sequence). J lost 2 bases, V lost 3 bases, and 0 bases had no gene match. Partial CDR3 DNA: TGTGCCAGCAGCTGGGACAGGGGGAACTATGGC. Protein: CASSWDRGNYG. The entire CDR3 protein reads CASSWDRGNYGYTF.

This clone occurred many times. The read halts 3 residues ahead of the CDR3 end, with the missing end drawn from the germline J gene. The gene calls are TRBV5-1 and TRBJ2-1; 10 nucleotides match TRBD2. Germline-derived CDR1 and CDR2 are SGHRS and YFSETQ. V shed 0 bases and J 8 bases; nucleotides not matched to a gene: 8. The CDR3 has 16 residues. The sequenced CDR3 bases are TGCGCCAGCAGCTTGGTACTAGCGGGGACCCGTGATGAG. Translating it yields CASSLVLAGTRDE. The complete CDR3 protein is CASSLVLAGTRDEQFF.

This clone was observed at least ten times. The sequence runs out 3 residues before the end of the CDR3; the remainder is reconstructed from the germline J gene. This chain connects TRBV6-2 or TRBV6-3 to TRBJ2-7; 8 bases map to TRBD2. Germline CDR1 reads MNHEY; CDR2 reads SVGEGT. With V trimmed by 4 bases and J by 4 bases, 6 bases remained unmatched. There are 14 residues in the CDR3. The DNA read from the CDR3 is TGTGCCAGCAGTTTCCAGCGGGGGTATTACGAG. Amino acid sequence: CASSFQRGYYE. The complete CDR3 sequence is CASSFQRGYYEQYF.

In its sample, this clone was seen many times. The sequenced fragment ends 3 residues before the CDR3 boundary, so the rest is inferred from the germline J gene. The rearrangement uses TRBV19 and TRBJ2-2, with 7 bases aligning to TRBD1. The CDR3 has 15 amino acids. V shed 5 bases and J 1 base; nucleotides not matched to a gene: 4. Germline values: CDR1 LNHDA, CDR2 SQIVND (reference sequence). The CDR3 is CASSPRQGNTGELFF. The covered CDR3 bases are TGTGCCAGTAGTCCACGACAGGGGAACACCGGGGAG.

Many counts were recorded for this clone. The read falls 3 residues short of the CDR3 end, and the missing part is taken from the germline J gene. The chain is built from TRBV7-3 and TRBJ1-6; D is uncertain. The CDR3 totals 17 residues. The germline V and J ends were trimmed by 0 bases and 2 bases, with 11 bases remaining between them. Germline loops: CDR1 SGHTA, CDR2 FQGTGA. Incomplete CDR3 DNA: TGTGCCAGCAGCTTAACCTCCGACAATACCTATAATTCACCC. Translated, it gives CASSLTSDNTYNSP. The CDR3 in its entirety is CASSLTSDNTYNSPLHF.

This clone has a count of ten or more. The sequenced CDR3 bases are TGTGCCAGCAGCTTGACTCGGGGGATGGCTGAA. Its protein is CASSLTRGMAE. The whole CDR3 is CASSLTRGMAEAFF. The rearrangement links TRBV5-6 to TRBJ1-1; D perhaps matches TRBD1 (5 bases). The read ends 3 residues before the CDR3 terminus; that terminus is restored from the germline J gene. The germline CDR1 and CDR2 sequences are SGHDT and YYEEEE. V was clipped by 1 base and J by 6 bases, with 13 bases between them. The CDR3 is 14 residues long.

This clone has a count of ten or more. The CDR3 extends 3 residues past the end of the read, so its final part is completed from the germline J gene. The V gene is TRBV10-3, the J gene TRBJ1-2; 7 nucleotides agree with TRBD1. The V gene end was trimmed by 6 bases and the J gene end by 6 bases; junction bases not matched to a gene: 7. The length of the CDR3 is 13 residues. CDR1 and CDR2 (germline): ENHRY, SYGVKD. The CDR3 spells CAIRKTGDHGYTF. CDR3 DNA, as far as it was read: TGTGCCATCAGGAAAACAGGGGACCATGGC.

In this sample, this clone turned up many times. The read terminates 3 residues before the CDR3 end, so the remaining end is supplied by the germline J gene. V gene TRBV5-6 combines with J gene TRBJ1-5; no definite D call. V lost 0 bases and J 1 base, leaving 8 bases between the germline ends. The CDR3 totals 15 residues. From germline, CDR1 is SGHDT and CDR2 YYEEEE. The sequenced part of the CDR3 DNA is TGTGCCAGCAGCTTGGAAGGGTCAAGCAATCAGCCC. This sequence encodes CASSLEGSSNQP. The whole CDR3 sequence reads CASSLEGSSNQPQHF.